This T cell receptor (beta chain) was recovered during a study of OX40 agonist ivuxolimab in advanced cancers. Broadly, across the study: Ivuxolimab was an agonistic, fully human IgG2 monoclonal antibody directed against OX40 (CD134), a costimulatory receptor. The paper describes the monotherapy dose-escalation part (N ≈ 51 patients) of the phase I trial of ivuxolimab. Three dose-escalation patients achieved partial responses, one with hepatocellular carcinoma and two with cutaneous melanoma. A male proportion of 75% to 85% and a mean age of 60 years, ranging from 23 to 79, were recorded for the dose-escalation cohort. Intravenous ivuxolimab was administered to patients every 2 weeks at six dose levels: 0.01, 0.1, 0.3, 1.5, 3 and 10 mg/kg. Peripheral TCRbeta sequencing was intended to test whether TCR sequence diversity was altered and clonal T-cell expansion was caused by ivuxolimab. Prior anti-PD-1, anti-PD-L1 or anti-CTLA-4 therapy was permitted, and checkpoint inhibitors had been received by more than 35% of dose-escalation patients. Of the approximately 50 dose-escalation patients, hepatocellular carcinoma was present in roughly 19, melanoma in approximately 15, renal cell carcinoma in 9 and head and neck cancer in 9.

This clone was recorded only once. No antigen is known for it. Qualities for individual bases were not recorded, and no much larger clone is one base off. The CDR3 runs 13 residues from the cysteine to the phenylalanine. The DNA shown is the 39-base CDR3, in frame from base 1. According to the germline V gene, CDR1 reads SGHTA and CDR2 reads FQGNSA. At the junction V is shortened by 3 bases and J by 5 bases, with 8 bases in between. Patients with a history of autoimmune disease or receiving systemic immunosuppression were excluded from the trial. Peripheral blood for TCR sequencing was collected from all dose cohorts at baseline, on cycle 4 day 1, and on cycle 7 day 1. The samples were taken from a phase I, first-in-human, multicenter, open-label dose-escalation trial of ivuxolimab. The trial enrolled adults with locally advanced or metastatic head and neck squamous cell, hepatocellular, melanoma or renal cell carcinoma. Before TCR sequencing, CD4+ T cells and CD8+ T cells from peripheral blood were sorted into separate populations.

The study at large found these results: After ivuxolimab, CD8+ T cells had more expanded clones than CD4+ T cells on average. Partial responders in the 0.1-3.0 mg/kg groups had among the lowest normalized peripheral clonal expansion, especially among CD8+ T cells. The antigen specificity of the clonally expanded peripheral T cells was not determined. Low levels of normalized T-cell clonal expansion were also seen in some patients who did not respond. At doses of 0.1 to 3.0 mg/kg, clonal expansion of both CD4+ and CD8+ T cells in blood was seen between baseline and week 6.

For sequencing of the TCRbeta CDR3 region, genomic DNA was extracted from the sorted cells. TCRbeta CDR3 regions were sequenced using the immunoSEQ Assay. TCRdb took over this immuneACCESS table, retaining in-frame rearrangements with V and J assigned. Such tables are incomplete; in checked studies, under half of the missing clones stem from an unresolved V gene, and the remainder is unexplained. The sample includes roughly 80,000 clones, with around 80% observed a single time. Together, the top ten hold around 1.5% of the sample. Sample: CD4+ or CD8+ T cells sorted from blood, taken in a trial of the OX40 agonist ivuxolimab. This receptor was taken from an adult with an advanced solid tumor such as melanoma, head and neck, liver or kidney cancer. The rearranged chain carries TRBV7-2 and TRBJ2-1, with TRBD2 tentatively as D gene (6 bases match). The CDR3 is CASSFIADNEQFF. The nucleotide sequence reads TGTGCCAGCAGCTTCATAGCGGACAATGAGCAGTTCTTC. Reference TRBV7-2 and TRBJ2-1 proteins supply the regions before and after the CDR3; the full variable domain is: GAGVSQSPSNKVTEKGKDVELRCDPISGHTALYWYRQSLGQGLEFLIYFQGNSAPDKSGLPSDRFSAERTGGSVSTLTIQRTQQEDSAVYLCASSFIADNEQFFGPGTRLTVL.